This T cell receptor (beta chain) was sequenced in a study of blood T cells in healthy people across ages. A second roughly 7 to 11 cycle PCR used barcoded and J-beta primers. TCRdb fed the 5' RACE reads into MiXCR, producing one record per CDR3 protein. This sample carries around 1,500,000 distinct CDR3 sequences, around 42% of them seen once, and the ten largest clones take 7% to 9.5%. The CDR3 extends over 12 amino acids. Trimming stripped 8 bases from V and 2 bases from J, with 10 bases between. Germline V gene data show CDR1 as MNHNS and CDR2 as SASEGT. J is TRBJ2-7 and V is TRBV6-1; D possibly corresponds to TRBD2 (6 bases). Sequencing was done on a sample of blood. This sequence was found in a woman aged 18-30 years in good health. CDR3 amino acids: CASLSGAYEQYF. The CDR3 DNA follows: TGTGCCAGCCTCTCGGGGGCCTACGAGCAGTACTTC.